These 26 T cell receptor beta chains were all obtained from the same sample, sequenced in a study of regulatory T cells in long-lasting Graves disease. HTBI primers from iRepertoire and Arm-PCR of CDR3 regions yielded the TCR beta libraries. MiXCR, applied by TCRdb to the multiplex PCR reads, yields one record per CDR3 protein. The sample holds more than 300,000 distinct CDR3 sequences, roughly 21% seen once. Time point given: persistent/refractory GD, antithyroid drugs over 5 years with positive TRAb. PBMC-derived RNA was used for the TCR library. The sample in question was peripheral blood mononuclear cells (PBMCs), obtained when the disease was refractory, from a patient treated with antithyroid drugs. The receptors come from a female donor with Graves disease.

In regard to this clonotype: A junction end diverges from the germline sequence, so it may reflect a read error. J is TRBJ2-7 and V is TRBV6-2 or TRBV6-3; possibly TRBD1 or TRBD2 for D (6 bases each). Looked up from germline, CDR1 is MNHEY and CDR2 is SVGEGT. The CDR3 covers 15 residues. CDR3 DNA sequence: TGTGCCAGCAGTTACTCGAGGGGGGATTCCTGCGAGCAGTACTTC. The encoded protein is CASSYSRGDSCEQYF.

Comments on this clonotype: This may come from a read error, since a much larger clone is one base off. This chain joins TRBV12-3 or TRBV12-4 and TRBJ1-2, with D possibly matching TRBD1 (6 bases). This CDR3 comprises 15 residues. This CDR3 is CAISEFGQPHYGYTF. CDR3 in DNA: TGTGCCATCAGTGAGTTCGGACAGCCCCACTATGGCTACACCTTC.

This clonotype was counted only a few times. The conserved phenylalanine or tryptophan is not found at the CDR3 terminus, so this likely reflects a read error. CDR3 DNA: TGCAGCGTTGGGACTAGCGGGGCCCAAGAGACCCAGTACCTC. Translating it yields CSVGTSGAQETQYL. The chain combines TRBV29-1 with TRBJ2-5; 12 bases line up with TRBD2. The CDR3 is 14 amino acids. Germline CDR1 SQVTM, CDR2 ANQGSEA. Losses at the gene ends were 4 bases for V and 1 base for J; bases not matched to a gene: 1.

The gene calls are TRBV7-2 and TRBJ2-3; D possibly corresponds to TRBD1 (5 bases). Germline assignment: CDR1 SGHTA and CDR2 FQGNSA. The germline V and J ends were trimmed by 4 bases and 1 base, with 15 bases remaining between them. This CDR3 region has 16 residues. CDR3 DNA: TGTGCCAGCAGCTCCCAGATAGGGGAAGGCACAGATACGCAGTATTTT. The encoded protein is CASSSQIGEGTDTQYF.

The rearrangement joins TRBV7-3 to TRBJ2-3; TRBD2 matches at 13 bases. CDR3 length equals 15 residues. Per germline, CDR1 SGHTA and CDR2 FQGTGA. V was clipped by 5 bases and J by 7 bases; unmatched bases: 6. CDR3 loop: CASSPGTSGENTQYF. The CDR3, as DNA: TGTGCCAGCAGCCCCGGGACTAGCGGGGAAAATACGCAGTATTTT.

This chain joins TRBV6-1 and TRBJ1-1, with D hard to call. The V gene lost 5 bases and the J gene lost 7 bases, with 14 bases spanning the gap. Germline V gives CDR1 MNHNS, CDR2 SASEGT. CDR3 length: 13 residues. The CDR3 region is CASSQSMGGEAFF. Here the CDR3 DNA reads TGTGCCAGCAGTCAGAGTATGGGCGGTGAAGCTTTCTTT.

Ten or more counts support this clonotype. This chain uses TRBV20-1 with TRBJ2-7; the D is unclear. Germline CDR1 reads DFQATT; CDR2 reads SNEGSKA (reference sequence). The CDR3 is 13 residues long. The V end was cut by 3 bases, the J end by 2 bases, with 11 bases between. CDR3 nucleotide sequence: TGCAGTGCTAGGGGCCAGACCACCTACGAGCAGTACTTC. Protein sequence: CSARGQTTYEQYF.

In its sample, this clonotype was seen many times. This CDR3 is CSARVLGGGYEQYF. CDR3 DNA: TGCAGTGCTAGAGTTCTTGGCGGGGGCTACGAGCAGTACTTC. This chain links TRBV20-1 with TRBJ2-7, with 7 positions matching TRBD2. Losses at the gene ends were 1 base for V and 3 bases for J; bases not matched to a gene: 6. Per germline, CDR1 DFQATT and CDR2 SNEGSKA (reference sequence). CDR3 length equals 14 residues.

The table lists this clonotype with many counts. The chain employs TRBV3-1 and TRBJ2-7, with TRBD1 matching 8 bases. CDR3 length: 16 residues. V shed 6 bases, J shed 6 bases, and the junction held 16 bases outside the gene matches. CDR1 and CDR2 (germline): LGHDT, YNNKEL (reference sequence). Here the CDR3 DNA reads TGTGCCAGCAGTTTCCTATCCGGGACAGGAGTTGTCGAGCAGTACTTC. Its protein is CASSFLSGTGVVEQYF.

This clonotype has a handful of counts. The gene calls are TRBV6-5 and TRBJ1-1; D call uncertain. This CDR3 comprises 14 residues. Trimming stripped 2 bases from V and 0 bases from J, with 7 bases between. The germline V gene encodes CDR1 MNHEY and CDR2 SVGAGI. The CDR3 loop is CASSYASLNTEAFF. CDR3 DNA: TGTGCCAGCAGTTACGCCAGTCTGAACACTGAAGCTTTCTTT.

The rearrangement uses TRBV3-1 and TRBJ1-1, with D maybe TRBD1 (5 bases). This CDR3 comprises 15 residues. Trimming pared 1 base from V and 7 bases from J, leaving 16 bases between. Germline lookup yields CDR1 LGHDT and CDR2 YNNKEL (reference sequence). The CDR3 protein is CASSQGAGRAGEAFF. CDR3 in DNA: TGTGCCAGCAGCCAAGGAGCAGGGAGGGCTGGTGAAGCTTTCTTT.

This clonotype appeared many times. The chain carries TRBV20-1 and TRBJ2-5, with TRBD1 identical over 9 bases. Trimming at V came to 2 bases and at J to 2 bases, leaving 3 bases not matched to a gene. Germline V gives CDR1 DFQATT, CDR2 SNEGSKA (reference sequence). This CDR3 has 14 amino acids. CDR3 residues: CSARRDRAQETQYF. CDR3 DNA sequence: TGCAGTGCTAGAAGGGACAGGGCGCAAGAGACCCAGTACTTC.

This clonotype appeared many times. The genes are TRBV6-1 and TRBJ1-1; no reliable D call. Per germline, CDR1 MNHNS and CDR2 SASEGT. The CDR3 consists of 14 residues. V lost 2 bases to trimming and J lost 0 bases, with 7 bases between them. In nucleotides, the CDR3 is TGTGCCAGCAGTGAACTGGACCTGAACACTGAAGCTTTCTTT. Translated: CASSELDLNTEAFF.

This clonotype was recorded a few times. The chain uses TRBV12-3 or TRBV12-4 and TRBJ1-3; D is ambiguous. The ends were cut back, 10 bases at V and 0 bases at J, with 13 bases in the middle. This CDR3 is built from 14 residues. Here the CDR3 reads CAIQDSRSGNTIYF. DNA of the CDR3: TGTGCCATCCAGGACTCCCGCTCTGGAAACACCATATATTTT.

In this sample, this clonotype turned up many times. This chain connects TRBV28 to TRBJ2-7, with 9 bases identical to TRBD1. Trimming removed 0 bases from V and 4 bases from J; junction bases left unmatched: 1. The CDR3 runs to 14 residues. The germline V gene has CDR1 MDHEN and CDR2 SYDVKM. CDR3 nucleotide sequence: TGTGCCAGCAGTTTATGGGACAGGGGTTACGAGCAGTACTTC. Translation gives CASSLWDRGYEQYF.

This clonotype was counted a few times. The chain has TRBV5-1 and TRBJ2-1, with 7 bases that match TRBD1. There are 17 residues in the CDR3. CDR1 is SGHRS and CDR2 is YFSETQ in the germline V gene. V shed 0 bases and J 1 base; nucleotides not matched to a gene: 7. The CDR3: CASSLGRTGKSYNEQFF. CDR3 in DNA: TGCGCCAGCAGCTTGGGCAGGACAGGAAAATCCTACAATGAGCAGTTCTTC.

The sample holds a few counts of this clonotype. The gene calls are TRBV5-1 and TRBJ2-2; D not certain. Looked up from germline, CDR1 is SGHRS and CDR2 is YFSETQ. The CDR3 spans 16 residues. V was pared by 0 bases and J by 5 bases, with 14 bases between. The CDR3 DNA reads TGCGCCAGCAGCTTGGCCAATAAGGCTGGGACCGGGGAGCTGTTTTTT. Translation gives CASSLANKAGTGELFF.

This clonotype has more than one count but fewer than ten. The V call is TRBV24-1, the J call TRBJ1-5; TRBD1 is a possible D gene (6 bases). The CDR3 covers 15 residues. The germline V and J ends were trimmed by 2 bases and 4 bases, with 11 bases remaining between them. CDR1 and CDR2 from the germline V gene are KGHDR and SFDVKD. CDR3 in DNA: TGTGCCACCAGTGATTCGGACAGATTAAATCAGCCCCAGCATTTT. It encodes CATSDSDRLNQPQHF.

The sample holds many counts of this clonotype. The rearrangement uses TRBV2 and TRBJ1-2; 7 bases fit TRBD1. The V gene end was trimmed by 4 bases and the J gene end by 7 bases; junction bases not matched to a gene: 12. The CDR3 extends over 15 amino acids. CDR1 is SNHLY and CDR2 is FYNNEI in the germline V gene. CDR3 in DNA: TGTGCCAGCAGTGTCGGGACAGTTTTTCTCTCTGGCTACACCTTC. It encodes CASSVGTVFLSGYTF.

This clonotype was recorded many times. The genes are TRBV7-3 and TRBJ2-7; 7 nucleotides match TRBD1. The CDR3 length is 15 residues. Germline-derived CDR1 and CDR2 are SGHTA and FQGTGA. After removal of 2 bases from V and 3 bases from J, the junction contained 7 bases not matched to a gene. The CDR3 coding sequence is TGTGCCAGCAGCTTATCTCAGGGGGTAGTCTACGAGCAGTACTTC. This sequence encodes CASSLSQGVVYEQYF.

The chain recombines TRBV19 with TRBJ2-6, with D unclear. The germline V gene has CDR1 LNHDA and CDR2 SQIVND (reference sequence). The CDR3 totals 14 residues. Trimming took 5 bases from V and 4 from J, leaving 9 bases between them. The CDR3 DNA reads TGTGCCAGTAGTCACAGAGCCGGGGCCAACGTCCTGACTTTC. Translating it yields CASSHRAGANVLTF.

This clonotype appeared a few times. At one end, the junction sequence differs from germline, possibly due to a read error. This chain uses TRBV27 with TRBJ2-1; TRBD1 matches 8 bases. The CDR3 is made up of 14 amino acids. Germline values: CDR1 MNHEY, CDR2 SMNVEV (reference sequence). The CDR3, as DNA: TGTGCCGGCAGTTCGGGACAGGCCTACAATGAGCAGTTCTTC. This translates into CAGSSGQAYNEQFF.

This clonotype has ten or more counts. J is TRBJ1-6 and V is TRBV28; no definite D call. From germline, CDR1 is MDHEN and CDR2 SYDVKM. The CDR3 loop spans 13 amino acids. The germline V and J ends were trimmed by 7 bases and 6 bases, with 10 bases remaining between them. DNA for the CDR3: TGTGCCAGCACCCGGGATGCTAATTCACCCCTCCACTTT. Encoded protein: CASTRDANSPLHF.

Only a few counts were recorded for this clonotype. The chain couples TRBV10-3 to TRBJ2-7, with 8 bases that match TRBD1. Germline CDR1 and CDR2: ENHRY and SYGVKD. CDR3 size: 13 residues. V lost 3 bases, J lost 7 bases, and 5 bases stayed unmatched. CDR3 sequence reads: CAISEDRGGEQYF. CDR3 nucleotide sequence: TGTGCCATCAGTGAAGACAGGGGTGGAGAGCAGTACTTC.

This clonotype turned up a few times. The CDR3 DNA reads as TGTGCCAGCAGCTCTTGGGGCTCTAACACCGGGGAGCTGTTTTTT. Protein product: CASSSWGSNTGELFF. The rearrangement uses TRBV7-2 and TRBJ2-2; D is possibly TRBD1 (5 bases). The germline V and J ends were trimmed by 4 bases and 2 bases, with 11 bases remaining between them. CDR3 length equals 15 residues. Germline assignment: CDR1 SGHTA and CDR2 FQGNSA.

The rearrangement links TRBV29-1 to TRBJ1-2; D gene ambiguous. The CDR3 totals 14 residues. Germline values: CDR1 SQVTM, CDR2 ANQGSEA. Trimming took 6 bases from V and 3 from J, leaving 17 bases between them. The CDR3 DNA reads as TGCAGCGTCCGATGGACGACGTCCGACTATGGCTACACCTTC. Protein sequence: CSVRWTTSDYGYTF.